Shown below are 25 T cell receptor beta chains from a single sample sequenced in a study of early T cells in non-severe SARS-CoV-2 infection. TCRdb redid the calling of the 5' RACE reads with MiXCR, one entry per CDR3 protein. The sample has just over 65,000 distinct CDR3 sequences, roughly an eighth seen once; the top ten hold about 8.5%. The sequenced sample consisted of whole blood. These receptors were collected from an adult who was a healthcare worker with PCR-confirmed SARS-CoV-2 infection or an uninfected control (not recorded which).

The chain carries TRBV19 and TRBJ2-1, with 7 bases matching TRBD2. Trimming took 1 base from V and 4 from J; bases not matched to a gene: 7. Germline V CDR1 and CDR2: LNHDA, SQIVND (reference sequence). There are 16 residues in the CDR3. This chain's CDR3 is CASSIVGPGGYNEQFF. The CDR3, as DNA: TGTGCCAGTAGTATAGTCGGGCCCGGGGGGTACAATGAGCAGTTCTTC.

This clonotype was picked up many times. This chain joins TRBV28 and TRBJ2-1, with 9 bases lining up with TRBD1. This CDR3 is 15 amino acids long. Germline CDR1 is MDHEN and CDR2 is SYDVKM. V shed 1 base and J 5 bases; nucleotides not matched to a gene: 3. Written as DNA, the CDR3 is TGTGCCAGCAGTTTATTTGGACAGGGGAACAATGAGCAGTTCTTC. Its translation is CASSLFGQGNNEQFF.

The chain carries TRBV11-1 and TRBJ2-1; 9 bases are a match to TRBD2. V gave up 0 bases and J gave up 7 bases; unmatched junction bases: 7. The CDR3 has 16 residues. Germline V gives CDR1 SGHAT, CDR2 FQDESV (reference sequence). The CDR3 spells CASSLARGLARNEQFF. The CDR3 DNA sequence: TGTGCCAGCAGCTTAGCGCGAGGACTAGCGAGGAATGAGCAGTTCTTC. Full variable domain (remainder filled in from reference TRBV11-1 and TRBJ2-1): EAEVAQSPRYKITEKSQAVAFWCDPISGHATLYWYRQILGQGPELLVQFQDESVVDDSQLPKDRFSAERLKGVDSTLKIQPAELGDSAMYLCASSLARGLARNEQFFGPGTRLTVL.

This clonotype was counted many times. J is TRBJ1-5 and V is TRBV6-2 or TRBV6-3; TRBD1 is a possible D gene (6 bases). Germline values: CDR1 MNHEY, CDR2 SVGEGT. The V and J ends lost 6 bases and 3 bases respectively, with 9 bases between them. The CDR3 sequence is 13 residues long. Here the CDR3 reads CASSHRDNQPQHF. CDR3 in DNA: TGTGCCAGCAGCCACAGGGACAATCAGCCCCAGCATTTT.

J is TRBJ2-1 and V is TRBV24-1, with 9 bases lining up with TRBD2. The germline V gene encodes CDR1 KGHDR and CDR2 SFDVKD. CDR3 length equals 16 residues. V shed 4 bases, J shed 3 bases, and the junction held 6 bases outside the gene matches. The CDR3 protein is CATSDVLAGDYNEQFF. The CDR3 DNA reads as TGTGCCACCAGTGACGTCTTAGCGGGAGACTACAATGAGCAGTTCTTC.

As DNA, the CDR3 is TGTGCCAGCAGCCTGAGGACTAGCGGGTACACAGATACGCAGTATTTT. Protein: CASSLRTSGYTDTQYF. This rearrangement joins TRBV7-3 to TRBJ2-3; 11 bases agree with TRBD2. The CDR3 has 16 residues. Germline loops: CDR1 SGHTA, CDR2 FQGTGA. The V gene end was trimmed by 5 bases and the J gene end by 2 bases; junction bases not matched to a gene: 6.

This clonotype was detected only a few times. The genes are TRBV29-1 and TRBJ2-3; a possible D gene is TRBD1 (5 bases). With 3 bases removed from V and 3 bases from J, the gap between germline ends came to 10 bases. This CDR3 is built from 13 residues. In germline, CDR1 is SQVTM, CDR2 ANQGSEA. The CDR3 DNA follows: TGCAGCGTTGAGCGCCAGGGTACAGATACGCAGTATTTT. It codes for CSVERQGTDTQYF.

Ten or more counts support this clonotype. This rearrangement joins TRBV28 to TRBJ1-1, with D possibly being TRBD1 (5 bases). The CDR3 totals 12 residues. Looked up from germline, CDR1 is MDHEN and CDR2 is SYDVKM. Trimming removed 2 bases from V and 6 bases from J, with 7 bases in between. The CDR3 protein is CASSLLGAEAFF. Written as DNA, the CDR3 is TGTGCCAGCAGTTTACTAGGGGCTGAAGCTTTCTTT.

This chain connects TRBV29-1 to TRBJ2-7; 8 bases match TRBD1. The CDR3 sequence is 15 residues long. V shed 4 bases and J 2 bases; nucleotides not matched to a gene: 10. Germline CDR1 reads SQVTM; CDR2 reads ANQGSEA. The CDR3 protein is CSVGGIGQGPYEQYF. CDR3 in DNA: TGCAGCGTTGGGGGTATTGGACAGGGACCCTACGAGCAGTACTTC.

This clonotype showed up many times. J is TRBJ2-7 and V is TRBV28; D is uncertain. Germline V gives CDR1 MDHEN, CDR2 SYDVKM. There are 12 residues in the CDR3. The V and J ends lost 1 base and 3 bases respectively, with 4 bases between them. The CDR3 DNA sequence: TGTGCCAGCAGTTTATTTTTCTACGAGCAGTACTTC. Amino acid sequence: CASSLFFYEQYF.

Comments on this clonotype: A much larger clone differs from this one at a single base, so this may be a read error. The conserved final phenylalanine or tryptophan is absent from the CDR3, which likely points to a read error. This chain links TRBV30 with TRBJ2-3; TRBD2 matches at 13 bases. Germline CDR1 is GTSNPN and CDR2 is SVGIG (reference sequence). This CDR3 is 16 amino acids long. After removal of 1 base from V and 0 bases from J, the junction contained 1 base not matched to a gene. CDR3 region: CAWSGTSGSSTDTQYS. The CDR3 DNA sequence: TGTGCCTGGAGTGGGACTAGCGGGAGTAGCACAGATACGCAGTATTCT.

This clonotype was picked up many times. This chain joins TRBV5-1 and TRBJ2-4; 9 bases are shared with TRBD1. Unmatched junction bases numbered 16, after V lost 3 bases and J lost 9 bases. CDR3 length: 17 residues. The V gene's germline CDR1 is SGHRS and CDR2 YFSETQ. CDR3 residues: CASSSQPPTGGAGIQYF. CDR3 nucleotides: TGCGCCAGCAGCTCGCAACCCCCGACAGGGGGTGCTGGCATTCAGTACTTC.

The CDR3 spells CASSLTAQGTDTQYF. The CDR3 nucleotides are TGTGCCAGCAGCTTAACGGCCCAGGGGACAGATACGCAGTATTTT. The chain employs TRBV7-3 and TRBJ2-3; weak D call: TRBD1 (6 bases). The CDR3 contains 15 residues. Deletions cut 0 bases from V and 3 bases from J, with 10 bases between. Germline-derived CDR1 and CDR2 are SGHTA and FQGTGA.

This clonotype appeared many times. This chain links TRBV5-1 with TRBJ2-1; D not certain. Trimming took 0 bases from V and 6 from J, leaving 10 bases between them. In germline, CDR1 is SGHRS, CDR2 YFSETQ. This CDR3 is built from 14 residues. The CDR3 is CASSLGGIGNEQFF. CDR3 bases: TGCGCCAGCAGCTTGGGCGGAATCGGCAATGAGCAGTTCTTC.

The rearrangement joins TRBV7-2 to TRBJ2-3, with 7 bases identical to TRBD2. The V gene's germline CDR1 is SGHTA and CDR2 FQGNSA. The trim removed 4 bases at V and 4 bases at J, leaving 5 bases unmatched. The CDR3 is made up of 14 amino acids. The CDR3 DNA is TGTGCCAGCAGCTGGAGGGAGGGCCCAGATACGCAGTATTTT. It translates to CASSWREGPDTQYF.

The V and J genes are TRBV3-1 and TRBJ1-2; D gene uncertain. The ends were cut back, 4 bases at V and 7 bases at J, with 13 bases in the middle. There are 13 residues in the CDR3. In germline, CDR1 is LGHDT, CDR2 YNNKEL (reference sequence). CDR3 sequence (DNA): TGTGCCAGCAGCCCCGGGCTTGCAGTTGGCTACACCTTC. Translated: CASSPGLAVGYTF.

In this sample, this clonotype turned up many times. This rearrangement joins TRBV5-1 to TRBJ1-2; D not certain. CDR1 is SGHRS and CDR2 is YFSETQ in the germline V gene. Trimming stripped 1 base from V and 7 bases from J, with 11 bases between. This CDR3 has 13 residues. CDR3 sequence (DNA): TGCGCCAGCAGCTTGTCGGTATCCTCTGGCTACACCTTC. Translated: CASSLSVSSGYTF. The entire variable domain, with the rest obtained from reference TRBV5-1 and TRBJ1-2, is as follows: KAGVTQTPRYLIKTRGQQVTLSCSPISGHRSVSWYQQTPGQGLQFLFEYFSETQRNKGNFPGRFSGRQFSNSRSEMNVSTLELGDSALYLCASSLSVSSGYTFGSGTRLTVV.

This clonotype showed up many times. The gene calls are TRBV30 and TRBJ1-1; TRBD1 might be the D (5 bases). The CDR3 sequence is 14 residues long. The V end was cut by 1 base, the J end by 0 bases, with 9 bases between. Germline CDR1 reads GTSNPN; CDR2 reads SVGIG (reference sequence). The CDR3 loop is CAWSGETVNTEAFF. The CDR3 region has the DNA TGTGCCTGGAGTGGGGAGACAGTGAACACTGAAGCTTTCTTT.

The chain couples TRBV7-9 to TRBJ1-4, with 7 bases lining up with TRBD1. This CDR3 region has 20 residues. Germline values: CDR1 SEHNR, CDR2 FQNEAQ (reference sequence). Germline trimming cut 1 base from V and 0 bases from J; bases unmatched to any gene: 14. DNA of the CDR3: TGTGCCAGCAGCTTAGAGAGGGGGCACCCATCCTTTGCAACTAATGAAAAACTGTTTTTT. It yields the protein CASSLERGHPSFATNEKLFF.

This clonotype was detected a few times. The chain joins TRBV9 to TRBJ1-2; D possibly corresponds to TRBD1 (5 bases). V lost 0 bases and J 0 bases, leaving 6 bases between the germline ends. The germline V gene has CDR1 SGDLS and CDR2 YYNGEE. This CDR3 is 14 amino acids long. The CDR3 sequence: CASSVAGANYGYTF. The CDR3 region has the DNA TGTGCCAGCAGCGTAGCGGGGGCTAACTATGGCTACACCTTC.

The rearrangement joins TRBV2 to TRBJ1-2; D is unresolved. V lost 4 bases, J lost 7 bases, and 10 bases lay in between. Germline V lookup: CDR1 SNHLY, CDR2 FYNNEI. CDR3 size: 12 residues. The CDR3 loop is CASSVQSRGYTF. The CDR3 nucleotides are TGTGCCAGCAGTGTCCAAAGTCGTGGCTACACCTTC.

This clonotype was seen a few times. The J gene is TRBJ1-1, the V gene TRBV7-6; D gene unclear. This CDR3 has 15 residues. The V end lost 4 bases, the J end lost 0 bases, and 12 bases lay between the germline ends. Germline values: CDR1 SGHVS, CDR2 FNYEAQ. CDR3 in DNA: TGTGCCAGCAGCTCGTCGACGGCCATGAACACTGAAGCTTTCTTT. Protein sequence: CASSSSTAMNTEAFF.

This clonotype was seen a single time. This may arise from a read error, as a much more abundant clone is one base away. The chain links TRBV7-9 to TRBJ2-3; the D is unclear. Looked up from germline, CDR1 is SEHNR and CDR2 is FQNEAQ (reference sequence). Trimming removed 5 bases from V and 2 bases from J, with 2 bases in between. CDR3 length: 11 amino acids. In nucleotides, the CDR3 is TGTGCCAGCAGCGACACAGATACGCAGTATTTT. As protein: CASSDTDTQYF.

This clonotype was observed many times. The rearrangement uses TRBV27 and TRBJ1-5; D call uncertain. There are 12 residues in the CDR3. Germline CDR1 and CDR2: MNHEY and SMNVEV (reference sequence). V lost 10 bases and J lost 5, with 12 bases in between. CDR3 loop: CATGSGDQPQHF. CDR3 coding DNA: TGTGCCACCGGATCGGGTGATCAGCCCCAGCATTTT.

V gene TRBV5-4 combines with J gene TRBJ2-6; TRBD1 agrees at 7 bases. Germline trimming cut 4 bases from V and 4 bases from J; bases unmatched to any gene: 8. This CDR3 has 16 amino acids. The germline CDR1 and CDR2 sequences are SGHNT and YYREEE (reference sequence). This CDR3 reads CASSPGQARGANVLTF. In DNA form, the CDR3 reads TGTGCCAGCAGCCCAGGACAGGCGAGGGGGGCCAACGTCCTGACTTTC.